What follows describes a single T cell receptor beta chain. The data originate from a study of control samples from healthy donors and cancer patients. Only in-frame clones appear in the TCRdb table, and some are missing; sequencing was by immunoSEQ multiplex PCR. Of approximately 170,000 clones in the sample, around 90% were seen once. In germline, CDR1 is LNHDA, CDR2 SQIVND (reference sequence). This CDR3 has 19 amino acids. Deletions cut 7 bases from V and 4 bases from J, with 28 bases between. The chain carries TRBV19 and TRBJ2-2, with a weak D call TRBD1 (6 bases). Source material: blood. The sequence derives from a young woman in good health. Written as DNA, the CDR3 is TGTGCCAGTACCTTGAAACGCCCGGGACATTCGGGGAGCACCGGGGAGCTGTTTTTT. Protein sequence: CASTLKRPGHSGSTGELFF.